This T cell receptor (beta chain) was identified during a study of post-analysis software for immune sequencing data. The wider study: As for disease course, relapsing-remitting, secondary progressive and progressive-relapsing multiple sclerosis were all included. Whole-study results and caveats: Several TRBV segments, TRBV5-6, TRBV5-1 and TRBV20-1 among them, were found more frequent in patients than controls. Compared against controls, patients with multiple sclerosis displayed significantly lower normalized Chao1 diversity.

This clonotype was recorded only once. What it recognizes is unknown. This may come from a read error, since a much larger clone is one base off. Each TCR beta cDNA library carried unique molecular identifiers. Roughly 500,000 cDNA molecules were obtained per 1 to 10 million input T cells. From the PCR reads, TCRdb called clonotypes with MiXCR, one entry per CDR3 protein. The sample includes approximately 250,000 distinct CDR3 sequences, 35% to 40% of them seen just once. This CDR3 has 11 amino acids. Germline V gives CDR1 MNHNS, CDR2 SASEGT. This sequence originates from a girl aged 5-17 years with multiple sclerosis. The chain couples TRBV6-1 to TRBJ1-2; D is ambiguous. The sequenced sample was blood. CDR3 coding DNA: TGTGTCAGCAGTGATGACTATGGCTACACCTTC. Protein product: CVSSDDYGYTF.